This TCR beta chain is from a study of blood T cell repertoires in COVID-19. How the authors handled the data: It was from reference gene primer amplification that nucleated cell counts were estimated. Data came from immunoSEQ multiplex PCR; TCRdb stores just in-frame clones and leaves some out. The D gene and trimming were derived from the DNA, and the V and J assignments and clone size from that table. In the table there are around 200,000 clones, roughly 84% of which are singletons. Germline V gene lookup returns CDR1 SGHTA and CDR2 FQGNSA. Trimming took off 0 bases at V and 3 bases at J, with 12 bases between the two ends. CDR3 length equals 16 residues.

The V call is TRBV7-2, the J call TRBJ2-1; D is unresolved. Sequencing was performed on peripheral blood. The receptor was isolated from a woman between 65 and 79 years old with COVID-19, enrolled during active disease. CDR3 sequence reads: CASSLAADSSYNEQFF. The CDR3 bases are TGTGCCAGCAGCTTAGCGGCTGACTCAAGCTACAATGAGCAGTTCTTC.